This T cell receptor beta chain was recorded in a study of T cells in Graves' hyperthyroidism and ophthalmopathy. V shed 0 bases, J shed 4 bases, and the junction held 9 bases outside the gene matches. Germline V gene sequence: CDR1 LGHNA, CDR2 YNFKEQ. The CDR3 contains 16 residues. Amplified TCR beta CDR3 regions derived from RNA transcripts. Carried out on the TCR CDR3, a first-round RT-PCR used the HTBI primer set. TCRdb itself ran the multiplex PCR reads through MiXCR, one entry per CDR3 protein. The table includes a few hundred thousand distinct CDR3 sequences, 13% to 15% detected once. This clonotype was counted only a few times. Stable Graves' hyperthyroidism meant no ophthalmopathy progression within 18 months. Patients were excluded because of uncontrolled infection, other autoimmune disease, pregnancy or lactation. Diagnosis relied on clinical symptoms, serum thyroxine and TRAb, thyroid ultrasound and orbital computed tomography. The authors took PBMCs from roughly 10 ml fresh peripheral blood.

This sequence joins TRBV4-2 and TRBJ2-7, with 7 nucleotides matching TRBD2. What was sequenced was blood. The clonotype was recovered from a woman in her thirties or forties with Graves' hyperthyroidism. The CDR3 DNA is TGTGCCAGCAGCCAAGATGTGGGAGGGCCTTCGTACGAGCAGTACTTC. Translation gives CASSQDVGGPSYEQYF.